The T cell receptor (beta chain) under discussion was sequenced for a study of T-cell memory formation after mild COVID-19. Study information: Largely, the TCR clusters proved donor specific. General study findings and limits: Contracting clones from day 15 to 85 showed balanced CD4/CD8; later expanders favored CD4+.

Researchers used 5'RACE with constant-segment primers to make TCR alpha and TCR beta cDNA libraries that carry sample barcodes and UMIs. TCRdb re-derived calls from the 5' RACE reads in MiXCR, one entry per CDR3 protein. Here the sample spans about 390,000 distinct CDR3 sequences, 16% being singletons. Per the germline V gene, CDR1 is MNHNY and CDR2 is SVGAGI (reference sequence). CDR3 length equals 14 residues. Trimming at V came to 2 bases and at J to 8 bases, leaving 3 bases not matched to a gene. As concerns this clonotype: As yet, its antigen is unknown.

The chain has TRBV6-6 and TRBJ1-2; TRBD1 agrees at 12 bases. Sequences were obtained from PBMCs or a T cell subset sorted from them (not recorded which). The receptor was isolated from a man aged 18-30 years who had mild COVID-19 (a few samples of this study predate the infection). Cell type and time point are not known. The CDR3 region is CASSYGTGGRGYTF. In DNA form, the CDR3 reads TGTGCCAGCAGTTACGGGACAGGGGGCCGGGGCTACACCTTC.